Sequencing of this T cell receptor (beta chain) was carried out in a study of T cell changes during pregnancy in multiple sclerosis. Trimming cost V 3 bases and J 5 bases, with 14 bases left between them. Germline V gene lookup returns CDR1 SGDLS and CDR2 YYNGEE. The CDR3 sequence is 14 residues long. Libraries were prepared by immunoSEQ multiplex PCR; TCRdb keeps only in-frame clonotypes and omits some of them. The sample holds tens of thousands of clones, around 91% seen once. The rearrangement links TRBV9 to TRBJ2-5; a possible D gene is TRBD2 (6 bases). This sequence was found in a female donor in good health, enrolled as a control in a pregnancy study. The source material was CD4+ T cells from peripheral blood mononuclear cells, sampled in the second trimester of pregnancy. The CDR3 DNA reads as TGTGCCAGCAGCGGCCACGCTAGCGCTGAGACCCAGTACTTC. Encoded protein: CASSGHASAETQYF.